The source of this T cell receptor beta chain is a study of T cell repertoires in cytomegalovirus infection. Study-wide background: Public signatures in TCR beta pointed to CMV infection and matching HLA type. Findings and limits, study-wide: Identification of carriers of CMV plus the relevant HLA was performed using cumulative public TCR beta family frequency. There were HLA-C-restricted CMV-specific TCR beta clonotypes dominating the ex vivo response.

As regards this clonotype: The antigen is not known.

TCRdb re-called the reads through MiXCR, storing one row per CDR3 protein. The sample includes some 120,000 distinct CDR3 sequences, 9.5% to 13% of them seen just once. This TCR was recovered from a human donor in good health (CMV status not recorded). Some clones in this sample may be carry-over from other donors' samples. The sequenced sample was PBMCs, sequenced either directly or after in vitro stimulation (not recorded which).

This chain's CDR3 is CASGLLGYGYTF. CDR3 DNA: TGTGCCAGTGGACTACTTGGATATGGCTACACCTTC. The rearrangement joins TRBV7-2 to TRBJ1-2; D unresolved. This CDR3 contains 12 residues. V was trimmed by 9 bases and J by 5 bases, leaving 13 bases between them. Germline assignment: CDR1 SGHTA and CDR2 FQGNSA.